What follows are 10 T cell receptor beta chains derived from one specimen sequenced in a study of identical twins. TCRdb recomputed calls from the 5' RACE reads with MiXCR, one row per CDR3 protein. The data hold a few hundred thousand distinct CDR3 sequences, with about 12% observed a single time. This sample was shared with a second study, whose subject was yellow fever vaccine responses in identical twins.

The source material was memory (CD45RO+) T cells sorted from blood. These receptors came from a woman younger than 35 in good health.

V is TRBV9 and J is TRBJ2-3, with D perhaps matching TRBD1 (8 bases). V lost 1 base, J lost 2 bases, and 17 bases lay in between. The CDR3 covers 17 residues. Germline loops: CDR1 SGDLS, CDR2 YYNGEE. Here the CDR3 DNA reads TGTGCCAGCAGCGTAAGGGGGGGGACAGGCAACACAGATACGCAGTATTTT. Translating gives CASSVRGGTGNTDTQYF.

This clonotype was seen a few times. This chain joins TRBV28 and TRBJ2-5, with TRBD2 as a possible D gene (6 bases). Germline values: CDR1 MDHEN, CDR2 SYDVKM. The CDR3 contains 13 residues. Between the trimmed V and J ends, which lost 6 bases and 1 base, there was a span of 9 bases. CDR3 in DNA: TGTGCCAGCAGCTGGAGGGCCCAAGAGACCCAGTACTTC. It translates to CASSWRAQETQYF.

This clonotype was seen a few times. V is TRBV20-1 and J is TRBJ2-7, with 10 bases that match TRBD2. CDR3 length equals 18 residues. J gave up 3 bases and V 1 base, and 15 bases lay outside the gene matches. CDR1 and CDR2 (germline): DFQATT, SNEGSKA (reference sequence). Here the CDR3 reads CSARAISGAGGGNYEQYF. The DNA of the CDR3 is TGCAGTGCTAGAGCGATCTCGGGAGCGGGAGGGGGGAACTACGAGCAGTACTTC.

V gene TRBV20-1 combines with J gene TRBJ2-5; no firm D call. The germline CDR1 and CDR2 sequences are DFQATT and SNEGSKA (reference sequence). Trimming stripped 6 bases from V and 1 base from J, with 6 bases between. The CDR3 spans 11 residues. The CDR3 DNA reads as TGCAGTGCCGGAATCCAAGAGACCCAGTACTTC. As protein: CSAGIQETQYF.

This clonotype was seen a handful of times. The chain is built from TRBV12-3 or TRBV12-4 and TRBJ2-7; 11 bases line up with TRBD2. The CDR3 covers 15 residues. V gave up 5 bases and J gave up 3 bases; unmatched junction bases: 6. The CDR3 sequence is CASSLTSGSNYEQYF. Here the CDR3 DNA reads TGTGCCAGCAGTCTTACTAGCGGGAGTAACTACGAGCAGTACTTC.

This clonotype has at least ten counts. This rearrangement joins TRBV5-1 to TRBJ1-1; no clear D gene. The CDR3 consists of 14 residues. Trimming took off 0 bases at V and 3 bases at J, with 9 bases between the two ends. Germline CDR1 and CDR2: SGHRS and YFSETQ. The DNA of the CDR3 is TGCGCCAGCAGCTTGGAATACGGGTACACTGAAGCTTTCTTT. Protein product: CASSLEYGYTEAFF.

This chain joins TRBV20-1 and TRBJ1-1; possible D gene TRBD1, 6 bases. The CDR3 has 13 residues. CDR1 is DFQATT, CDR2 SNEGSKA, per germline (reference sequence). V lost 3 bases to trimming and J lost 8 bases, with 16 bases between them. CDR3 nucleotide sequence: TGCAGTGCTAGGTTGGGGGGCTGGTCGGAAGCTTTCTTT. Protein: CSARLGGWSEAFF.

In this sample, this clonotype turned up many times. The rearrangement links TRBV29-1 to TRBJ2-7; 7 bases are a match to TRBD1. The length of the CDR3 is 13 residues. Germline CDR1 and CDR2: SQVTM and ANQGSEA. Trimming took 3 bases from V and 7 from J; bases not matched to a gene: 9. The CDR3 nucleotides are TGCAGCGTTGATTCCAGGGGGAATGCGGAGCAGTACTTC. Its translation is CSVDSRGNAEQYF.

This clonotype has more than one count but fewer than ten. As DNA, the CDR3 is TGTGCCAGCAGCGTAGAAACTAATGAAAAACTGTTTTTT. This encodes CASSVETNEKLFF. V gene TRBV9 combines with J gene TRBJ1-4; D remains unclear. The CDR3 is made up of 13 amino acids. V lost 0 bases to trimming and J lost 1 base, with 1 base between them. The germline CDR1 and CDR2 sequences are SGDLS and YYNGEE.

V gene TRBV18 combines with J gene TRBJ2-5; TRBD1 might be the D (6 bases). The CDR3 consists of 15 residues. Germline V lookup: CDR1 KGHSH, CDR2 LQKENI. V gave up 3 bases and J gave up 5 bases, with 16 bases separating them. CDR3 DNA sequence: TGTGCCAGCTCACCGGGGGCGGGTTTTGACGAGACCCAGTACTTC. Amino acids: CASSPGAGFDETQYF.